This entry lists 21 T cell receptor beta chains sequenced from one sample in a study of blood T cell repertoires in COVID-19 (TCRdb year 2020). Receptors were amplified or captured by the immunoSEQ multiplex PCR assay. TCRdb limited this immuneACCESS table to in-frame rearrangements with V and J called. A share of clones is missing; checked studies link under half to unresolved V genes, and the rest is unexplained. This sample comprises approximately 42,000 clones, 73% of them detected only once. Around 59% of the sample belongs to the ten largest clones. Sequenced input: peripheral blood. These receptors were obtained from a man at least 80 years old with acute or convalescent COVID-19.

The chain carries TRBV18 and TRBJ2-7; unclear D gene. Germline V gene lookup returns CDR1 KGHSH and CDR2 LQKENI. Trimming cost V 3 bases and J 6 bases, with 15 bases left between them. The CDR3 sequence is 14 residues long. The CDR3 bases are TGTGCCAGCTCACCCGCCTTTCCCGCGAGCGAGCAGTACTTC. Its protein is CASSPAFPASEQYF.

The chain couples TRBV5-4 to TRBJ2-6; tentative D call: TRBD2 (6 bases). Trimming pared 4 bases from V and 0 bases from J, leaving 14 bases between. The length of the CDR3 is 17 residues. Looked up from germline, CDR1 is SGHNT and CDR2 is YYREEE (reference sequence). CDR3 region: CASSRPGTGSGANVLTF. The DNA for the CDR3 is TGTGCCAGCAGCCGTCCCGGGACTGGCTCTGGGGCCAACGTCCTGACTTTC.

This rearrangement joins TRBV7-6 to TRBJ1-6; 9 bases fit TRBD1. The V gene end was trimmed by 1 base and the J gene end by 10 bases; junction bases not matched to a gene: 5. The CDR3 runs 15 residues. CDR1 is SGHVS and CDR2 is FNYEAQ in the germline V gene. CDR3 loop: CASSLGGTGLSPLHF. CDR3 DNA: TGTGCCAGCAGCTTAGGGGGGACAGGGCTGTCACCCCTCCACTTT.

V is TRBV29-1 and J is TRBJ2-2; unclear D gene. V was cut by 0 bases and J by 7 bases, with 9 bases left in between. CDR1 is SQVTM and CDR2 is ANQGSEA in the germline V gene. The CDR3 extends over 13 amino acids. For the CDR3, the DNA is TGCAGCGTTGAAGATCGATACGGCGGGGAGCTGTTTTTT. It encodes CSVEDRYGGELFF.

The CDR3 here is CASSEGLAGERQYF. The CDR3 coding sequence is TGCGCCAGCAGTGAGGGACTAGCGGGAGAAAGACAGTACTTC. The chain combines TRBV10-2 with TRBJ2-7; 13 bases are a match to TRBD2. The CDR3 has 14 residues. V trimming: 2 bases; J trimming: 10 bases; junction bases outside the gene matches: 5. Germline CDR1 WSHSY, CDR2 SAAADI.

The chain combines TRBV6-1 with TRBJ1-4; unclear D gene. Between the trimmed V and J ends, which lost 2 bases and 2 bases, there was a span of 9 bases. CDR3 length: 15 amino acids. Germline values: CDR1 MNHNS, CDR2 SASEGT. For the CDR3, the DNA is TGTGCCAGCAGTGAACCCAGTGGCACTAATGAAAAACTGTTTTTT. It encodes CASSEPSGTNEKLFF.

This chain uses TRBV7-9 with TRBJ2-7; 8 bases agree with TRBD1. The CDR3 contains 14 residues. The germline V gene has CDR1 SEHNR and CDR2 FQNEAQ (reference sequence). V dropped 1 base and J dropped 5; count of bases not matched to a gene: 4. In nucleotides, the CDR3 is TGTGCCAGCAGCTTAGGGACAGGGTTCAACGAGCAGTACTTC. It translates to CASSLGTGFNEQYF.

This clone occurred a few times. The gene calls are TRBV7-3 and TRBJ2-1; TRBD2 is a possible D gene (5 bases). V gave up 5 bases and J gave up 5 bases, with 19 bases separating them. This CDR3 has 16 residues. Per germline, CDR1 SGHTA and CDR2 FQGTGA. CDR3 in amino acids: CASSLPRLAVNNEQFF. The CDR3 DNA sequence: TGTGCCAGCAGCCTCCCGAGGCTAGCAGTTAACAATGAGCAGTTCTTC.

The V call is TRBV7-3, the J call TRBJ2-1; TRBD2 might be the D (6 bases). CDR1 and CDR2 (germline): SGHTA, FQGTGA. The V end was cut by 4 bases, the J end by 10 bases, with 14 bases between. This CDR3 region has 13 residues. This chain's CDR3 is CASSSPGTGEQFF. CDR3 coding DNA: TGTGCCAGCAGCTCCCCGGGGACTGGGGAGCAGTTCTTC.

The chain joins TRBV15 to TRBJ2-2; TRBD2 matches 7 bases. Trimming removed 7 bases from V and 1 base from J; junction bases left unmatched: 9. The CDR3 has 16 amino acids. CDR1 and CDR2 (germline): LNHNV, YYDKDF (reference sequence). The CDR3 DNA follows: TGTGCCACCATCAACGGGGGGAGACTGAACACCGGGGAGCTGTTTTTT. Protein product: CATINGGRLNTGELFF.

This clone was observed once. The rearrangement joins TRBV29-1 to TRBJ2-7, with no clear D. The length of the CDR3 is 11 residues. The germline V gene encodes CDR1 SQVTM and CDR2 ANQGSEA. V lost 3 bases and J lost 6, with 9 bases in between. CDR3 sequence reads: CSVDNLSEQYF. CDR3 bases: TGCAGCGTTGATAACCTTAGCGAGCAGTACTTC.

The rearrangement uses TRBV6-1 and TRBJ1-2; D possibly corresponds to TRBD1 (6 bases). With 0 bases removed from V and 8 bases from J, the gap between germline ends came to 13 bases. The CDR3 has 14 amino acids. CDR1 is MNHNS, CDR2 SASEGT, per germline. CDR3 in DNA: TGTGCCAGCAGTGAAGCGGTACAGGGTGAGGGCTACACCTTC. Residues: CASSEAVQGEGYTF.

This clone was detected only a few times. The chain recombines TRBV19 with TRBJ2-1; the match to TRBD1 covers 8 bases. V gave up 3 bases and J gave up 1 base; unmatched junction bases: 5. CDR1 and CDR2 from the germline V gene are LNHDA and SQIVND (reference sequence). The CDR3 is made up of 16 amino acids. CDR3 sequence: CASSMLGTGSYNEQFF. The CDR3 DNA sequence: TGTGCCAGTAGTATGCTTGGGACAGGTTCCTACAATGAGCAGTTCTTC.

This clone turned up a few times. V usage is TRBV7-9 and J usage is TRBJ2-1, with TRBD2 matching 13 bases. Germline assignment: CDR1 SEHNR and CDR2 FQNEAQ (reference sequence). The V segment lost 5 bases and the J segment 5 bases; nucleotides outside the gene matches: 3. CDR3 length: 15 amino acids. CDR3 amino acids: CASSRGTSGNNEQFF. The CDR3 DNA reads TGTGCCAGCAGCCGAGGGACTAGCGGGAACAATGAGCAGTTCTTC.

This clone was observed a handful of times. V gene TRBV6-5 combines with J gene TRBJ1-1; D unresolved. V was cut by 6 bases and J by 0 bases, with 5 bases left in between. CDR3 size: 12 residues. CDR1 MNHEY and CDR2 SVGAGI come from the germline V gene. CDR3 nucleotide sequence: TGTGCCAGCAGGGCTTTGAACACTGAAGCTTTCTTT. Protein sequence: CASRALNTEAFF.

A single count supports this clone. This rearrangement joins TRBV7-2 to TRBJ2-1, with D perhaps TRBD2 (5 bases). Germline V gives CDR1 SGHTA, CDR2 FQGNSA. Between the trimmed V and J ends, which lost 7 bases and 3 bases, there was a span of 16 bases. The CDR3 runs 15 residues. This CDR3 reads CASTSAGLLYNEQFF. Here the CDR3 DNA reads TGTGCCAGCACCTCCGCCGGACTCCTCTACAATGAGCAGTTCTTC.

In regard to this clone: A junction boundary mismatches the germline segment, possibly from a read error. The rearrangement joins TRBV28 to TRBJ2-7, with 14 bases identical to TRBD2. The CDR3 has 16 residues. The V gene's germline CDR1 is MDHEN and CDR2 SYDVKM. CDR3 sequence reads: CASSFALTSGRALPLF. In nucleotides, the CDR3 is TGTGCCAGCAGTTTCGCCCTGACTAGCGGGAGGGCCCTCCCCCTTTTC.

The chain links TRBV5-4 to TRBJ2-4; TRBD1 agrees at 10 bases. With 5 bases clipped from V and 8 bases from J, the junction kept 4 bases outside the gene matches. CDR3 length: 13 residues. Germline values: CDR1 SGHNT, CDR2 YYREEE (reference sequence). The CDR3 spells CASSSGQGDIQYF. In DNA, the CDR3 is TGTGCCAGCAGTTCTGGACAGGGGGACATTCAGTACTTC.

This clone was seen only once. The genes are TRBV6-5 and TRBJ1-6, with 9 positions matching TRBD1. With V trimmed by 0 bases and J by 7 bases, 1 base remained unmatched. Germline loops: CDR1 MNHEY, CDR2 SVGAGI. The CDR3 covers 15 residues. The CDR3 loop reads CASSYSGTGNSPLHF. The CDR3 DNA reads as TGTGCCAGCAGTTACTCGGGGACAGGGAATTCACCCCTCCACTTT.

The CDR3 DNA is TGTGCCACCAGTGACAGGGGTTCCGCTTGGGCCAACGTCCTGACTTTC. This gives the protein CATSDRGSAWANVLTF. The rearrangement links TRBV24-1 to TRBJ2-6; perhaps TRBD1 as D (6 bases). The germline V gene encodes CDR1 KGHDR and CDR2 SFDVKD. The CDR3 contains 16 residues. V lost 4 bases and J 5 bases, leaving 14 bases between the germline ends.

The chain is built from TRBV11-1 and TRBJ2-7; 7 nucleotides line up with TRBD2. This CDR3 comprises 13 residues. V lost 0 bases and J lost 4; bases outside the gene matches: 0. Looked up from germline, CDR1 is SGHAT and CDR2 is FQDESV (reference sequence). CDR3 sequence reads: CASSLASGYEQYF. As DNA, the CDR3 is TGTGCCAGCAGCTTAGCTAGCGGGTACGAGCAGTACTTC.